These T cell receptor beta chains were read from a single sample in a study of early T cells in non-severe SARS-CoV-2 infection. TCRdb called the 5' RACE reads again in MiXCR, with one record for every CDR3 protein. The sample carries over 70,000 distinct CDR3 sequences, approximately 14% recorded once. What was sequenced was whole blood. These TCRs come from an adult who was a healthcare worker with PCR-confirmed SARS-CoV-2 infection or an uninfected control (not recorded which). CDR3s include the opening cysteine and the closing phenylalanine or tryptophan. Fields, in order: CDR3 protein, CDR3 DNA, D gene, V gene, J gene, clone size. The D gene is left open where the match is weak. Clone size is not always given. Where it is, it says once, few, many or a class for expanded clones.

CDR3 protein: CASSMGLLEQFF
CDR3 DNA: TGTGCCAGCAGCATGGGACTCCTTGAGCAGTTCTTC
D gene: .
V gene: TRBV21-1
J gene: TRBJ2-1
clone size: few

CDR3 protein: CASRIGSGANVLTF
CDR3 DNA: TGTGCCAGCAGAATAGGCTCTGGGGCCAACGTCCTGACTTTC
D gene: .
V gene: TRBV6-5
J gene: TRBJ2-6
clone size: .

CDR3 protein: CASSPGLAGGEQFF
CDR3 DNA: TGTGCCAGCAGTCCCGGACTAGCGGGGGGTGAGCAGTTCTTC
D gene: TRBD2
V gene: TRBV28
J gene: TRBJ2-1
clone size: .

CDR3 protein: CASSVASGTLRHQFF
CDR3 DNA: TGTGCCAGCAGTGTGGCTAGCGGGACCCTAAGGCATCAGTTCTTC
D gene: TRBD2
V gene: TRBV13
J gene: TRBJ2-1
clone size: .

CDR3 protein: CASSLPGRGDEQFF
CDR3 DNA: TGTGCCAGCAGCCTCCCCGGGCGGGGCGATGAGCAGTTCTTC
D gene: .
V gene: TRBV7-9
J gene: TRBJ2-1
clone size: few

CDR3 protein: CASSARQGAKGETQYF
CDR3 DNA: TGTGCCAGCAGTGCCCGACAGGGGGCGAAGGGTGAGACCCAGTACTTC
D gene: TRBD1
V gene: TRBV27
J gene: TRBJ2-5
clone size: few

CDR3 protein: CASQAERSSYEQYF
CDR3 DNA: TGTGCCAGCCAAGCGGAAAGAAGCTCCTACGAGCAGTACTTC
D gene: .
V gene: TRBV12-3/TRBV12-4
J gene: TRBJ2-7
clone size: .

CDR3 protein: CASSSADSGSRLLTDTQYF
CDR3 DNA: TGTGCCAGCAGCTCGGCGGATAGCGGGTCTCGACTGCTGACAGATACGCAGTATTTT
D gene: TRBD2
V gene: TRBV7-8
J gene: TRBJ2-3
clone size: few

CDR3 protein: CATNFRGSSTDTQYF
CDR3 DNA: TGTGCCACAAACTTCAGGGGTTCTAGCACAGATACGCAGTATTTT
D gene: .
V gene: TRBV15
J gene: TRBJ2-3
clone size: .

CDR3 protein: CSVIPGGSTEAFF
CDR3 DNA: TGCAGTGTCATACCAGGGGGAAGCACTGAAGCTTTCTTT
D gene: TRBD1
V gene: TRBV20-1
J gene: TRBJ1-1
clone size: few

CDR3 protein: CASSHPGLAVEQYF
CDR3 DNA: TGTGCCAGCAGCCACCCGGGACTAGCGGTCGAGCAGTACTTC
D gene: TRBD2
V gene: TRBV4-2
J gene: TRBJ2-7
clone size: .

CDR3 protein: CASSVGDRGSYEQYF
CDR3 DNA: TGTGCCAGCAGCGTAGGGGACAGGGGTTCCTACGAGCAGTACTTC
D gene: TRBD1
V gene: TRBV9
J gene: TRBJ2-7
clone size: few

CDR3 protein: CASRGDYNQPQHF
CDR3 DNA: TGTGCCAGCAGGGGGGATTATAATCAGCCCCAGCATTTT
D gene: .
V gene: TRBV2
J gene: TRBJ1-5
clone size: few

CDR3 protein: CASIHLAVDPKNEQFF
CDR3 DNA: TGTGCCAGCATCCACCTAGCGGTGGATCCCAAGAATGAGCAGTTCTTC
D gene: TRBD2
V gene: TRBV3-1
J gene: TRBJ2-1
clone size: .

CDR3 protein: CASSDGTSTGELFF
CDR3 DNA: TGTGCCAGCAGTGACGGGACTAGCACCGGGGAGCTGTTTTTT
D gene: TRBD2
V gene: TRBV6-4
J gene: TRBJ2-2
clone size: few

CDR3 protein: CASSPARGVTEAFF
CDR3 DNA: TGTGCCAGCAGCCCAGCTCGGGGGGTAACTGAAGCTTTCTTT
D gene: .
V gene: TRBV7-2
J gene: TRBJ1-1
clone size: .

CDR3 protein: CASSPDTEAFF
CDR3 DNA: TGTGCCAGCAGCCCCGACACTGAAGCTTTCTTT
D gene: .
V gene: TRBV6-1
J gene: TRBJ1-1
clone size: .

CDR3 protein: CASSERLAVPYNEQFF
CDR3 DNA: TGCGCCAGCAGTGAGAGGCTAGCGGTTCCCTACAATGAGCAGTTCTTC
D gene: TRBD2
V gene: TRBV10-2
J gene: TRBJ2-1
clone size: few

CDR3 protein: CASSLDRVRSGANVLTF
CDR3 DNA: TGTGCCAGCAGCTTAGACAGGGTGCGGTCTGGGGCCAACGTCCTGACTTTC
D gene: TRBD1
V gene: TRBV5-4
J gene: TRBJ2-6
clone size: many

CDR3 protein: CASSLAASNYGYTF
CDR3 DNA: TGTGCCAGCAGCTTAGCAGCCAGCAACTATGGCTACACCTTC
D gene: .
V gene: TRBV11-2
J gene: TRBJ1-2
clone size: few

CDR3 protein: CASSLQGFSYNEQFF
CDR3 DNA: TGCGCCAGCAGCTTACAGGGATTTTCCTACAATGAGCAGTTCTTC
D gene: .
V gene: TRBV5-1
J gene: TRBJ2-1
clone size: .

CDR3 protein: CATGRDSSYNEQFF
CDR3 DNA: TGTGCCACAGGGAGGGACAGCTCCTACAATGAGCAGTTCTTC
D gene: .
V gene: TRBV2
J gene: TRBJ2-1
clone size: .

CDR3 protein: CASSPPRGQETQYF
CDR3 DNA: TGTGCCAGCAGCCCCCCTCGGGGTCAAGAGACCCAGTACTTC
D gene: .
V gene: TRBV7-9
J gene: TRBJ2-5
clone size: .

CDR3 protein: CSAGPRDRVYNEQFF
CDR3 DNA: TGCAGTGCCGGGCCGCGGGACAGGGTCTACAATGAGCAGTTCTTC
D gene: TRBD1
V gene: TRBV20-1
J gene: TRBJ2-1
clone size: .

CDR3 protein: CSVEASGSKTQYF
CDR3 DNA: TGCAGCGTGGAGGCTAGCGGGAGTAAGACCCAGTACTTC
D gene: TRBD2
V gene: TRBV29-1
J gene: TRBJ2-5
clone size: .

CDR3 protein: CASTSGEATNEKLFF
CDR3 DNA: TGTGCCAGCACGTCAGGGGAGGCAACTAATGAAAAACTGTTTTTT
D gene: .
V gene: TRBV2
J gene: TRBJ1-4
clone size: .

CDR3 protein: CASSFESTEAFF
CDR3 DNA: TGTGCCAGCAGCTTTGAAAGCACTGAAGCTTTCTTT
D gene: .
V gene: TRBV13
J gene: TRBJ1-1
clone size: .

CDR3 protein: CASSVNFQGGTEAFF
CDR3 DNA: TGTGCCAGCAGTGTAAATTTCCAGGGGGGCACTGAAGCTTTCTTT
D gene: TRBD1
V gene: TRBV27
J gene: TRBJ1-1
clone size: .

CDR3 protein: CASSLHPVGDGTDTQYF
CDR3 DNA: TGTGCCAGCAGCCTACATCCCGTAGGGGACGGCACAGATACGCAGTATTTT
D gene: .
V gene: TRBV7-8
J gene: TRBJ2-3
clone size: many

CDR3 protein: CSASSSGTGSYNEQFF
CDR3 DNA: TGCAGTGCTTCCTCTTCCGGGACAGGCTCCTACAATGAGCAGTTCTTC
D gene: TRBD1
V gene: TRBV20-1
J gene: TRBJ2-1
clone size: .

CDR3 protein: CASSWGQGVLNTGELFF
CDR3 DNA: TGCGCCAGCAGCTGGGGACAGGGCGTTTTAAACACCGGGGAGCTGTTTTTT
D gene: TRBD1
V gene: TRBV5-1
J gene: TRBJ2-2
clone size: .

CDR3 protein: CASGLEAGGDNEQFF
CDR3 DNA: TGTGCCAGCGGCTTAGAAGCGGGAGGGGACAATGAGCAGTTCTTC
D gene: TRBD2
V gene: TRBV11-2
J gene: TRBJ2-1
clone size: .

CDR3 protein: CATSRDTGENTEAFF
CDR3 DNA: TGTGCCACCAGCAGAGATACGGGCGAGAACACTGAAGCTTTCTTT
D gene: .
V gene: TRBV15
J gene: TRBJ1-1
clone size: once

CDR3 protein: CASSFRQGKAFF
CDR3 DNA: TGTGCCAGCAGCTTCAGACAGGGGAAAGCTTTCTTT
D gene: TRBD1
V gene: TRBV7-2
J gene: TRBJ1-1
clone size: once

CDR3 protein: CSTEQRTARDTQYF
CDR3 DNA: TGCAGCACCGAGCAAAGGACAGCGAGGGATACGCAGTATTTT
D gene: .
V gene: TRBV29-1
J gene: TRBJ2-3
clone size: .

CDR3 protein: CSVELRDNTGELFF
CDR3 DNA: TGCAGCGTTGAACTCCGCGACAACACCGGGGAGCTGTTTTTT
D gene: .
V gene: TRBV29-1
J gene: TRBJ2-2
clone size: .

CDR3 protein: CASSLSGTPNTGELFF
CDR3 DNA: TGCGCCAGCAGCCTTTCCGGGACTCCGAACACCGGGGAGCTGTTTTTT
D gene: .
V gene: TRBV5-1
J gene: TRBJ2-2
clone size: few

CDR3 protein: CASSLRAGRRERTMGYEQYF
CDR3 DNA: TGTGCCAGCAGCCTCCGCGCCGGACGACGCGAACGTACGATGGGCTACGAGCAGTACTTC
D gene: .
V gene: TRBV11-2
J gene: TRBJ2-7
clone size: .

CDR3 protein: CASSSLSGITDTQYF
CDR3 DNA: TGTGCCAGCAGCTCCCTTAGCGGCATCACAGATACGCAGTATTTT
D gene: .
V gene: TRBV11-2
J gene: TRBJ2-3
clone size: .

CDR3 protein: CASSRGGQGAFF
CDR3 DNA: TGCGCCAGCAGCAGGGGAGGCCAAGGAGCTTTCTTT
D gene: .
V gene: TRBV5-1
J gene: TRBJ1-1
clone size: .

CDR3 protein: CASYTSGIGDTQYF
CDR3 DNA: TGTGCCAGCTATACTAGCGGGATCGGAGATACGCAGTATTTT
D gene: TRBD2
V gene: TRBV6-1
J gene: TRBJ2-3
clone size: many

CDR3 protein: CASAKAVSSYNEQFF
CDR3 DNA: TGCGCCAGCGCCAAAGCGGTAAGCTCCTACAATGAGCAGTTCTTC
D gene: .
V gene: TRBV5-1
J gene: TRBJ2-1
clone size: few

CDR3 protein: CASSLGLAGIYNEQFF
CDR3 DNA: TGTGCCAGCAGCTTGGGACTAGCGGGGATTTACAATGAGCAGTTCTTC
D gene: TRBD2
V gene: TRBV13
J gene: TRBJ2-1
clone size: .

CDR3 protein: CAISAPPLGGDGYTF
CDR3 DNA: TGTGCCATCAGTGCCCCGCCATTAGGGGGGGATGGCTACACCTTC
D gene: .
V gene: TRBV10-3
J gene: TRBJ1-2
clone size: .

CDR3 protein: CASSHWTGMNTEAFF
CDR3 DNA: TGTGCCAGCAGTCACTGGACAGGGATGAACACTGAAGCTTTCTTT
D gene: TRBD1
V gene: TRBV27
J gene: TRBJ1-1
clone size: .

CDR3 protein: CAISDVAYEQYF
CDR3 DNA: TGTGCCATCAGTGACGTAGCCTACGAGCAGTACTTC
D gene: .
V gene: TRBV10-3
J gene: TRBJ2-7
clone size: once